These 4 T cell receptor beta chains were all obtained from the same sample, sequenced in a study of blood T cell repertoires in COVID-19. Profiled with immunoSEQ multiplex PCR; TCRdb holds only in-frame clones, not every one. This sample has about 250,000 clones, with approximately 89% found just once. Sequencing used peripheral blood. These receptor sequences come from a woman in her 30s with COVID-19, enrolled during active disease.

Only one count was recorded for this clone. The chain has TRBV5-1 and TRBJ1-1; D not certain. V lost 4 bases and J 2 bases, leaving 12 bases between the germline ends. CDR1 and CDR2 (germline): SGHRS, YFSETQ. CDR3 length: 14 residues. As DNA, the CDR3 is TGCGCCAGCAGCCCCCCAGCGGGAAACACTGAAGCTTTCTTT. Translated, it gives CASSPPAGNTEAFF.

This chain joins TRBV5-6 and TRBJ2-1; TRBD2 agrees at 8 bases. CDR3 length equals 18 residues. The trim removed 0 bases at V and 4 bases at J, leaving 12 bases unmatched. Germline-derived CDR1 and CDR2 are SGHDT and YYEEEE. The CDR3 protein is CASSLVLRTTGGYNEQFF. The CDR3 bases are TGTGCCAGCAGCTTGGTATTGCGGACAACGGGGGGGTACAATGAGCAGTTCTTC.

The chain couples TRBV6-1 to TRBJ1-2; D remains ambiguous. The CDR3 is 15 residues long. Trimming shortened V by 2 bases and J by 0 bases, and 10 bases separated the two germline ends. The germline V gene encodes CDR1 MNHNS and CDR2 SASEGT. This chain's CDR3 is CASSERLETNYGYTF. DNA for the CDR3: TGTGCCAGCAGTGAACGGTTAGAAACTAACTATGGCTACACCTTC.

CDR3 bases: TGTGCCAGCAGTTACTCGATAGCGGCCGAGAACACCGGGGAGCTGTTTTTT. This codes for CASSYSIAAENTGELFF. This chain joins TRBV6-2 or TRBV6-3 and TRBJ2-2; possibly TRBD2 for D (6 bases). CDR3 length equals 17 residues. Germline CDR1 and CDR2: MNHEY and SVGEGT. Trimming shortened V by 0 bases and J by 1 base, and 12 bases separated the two germline ends.